This record covers a single T cell receptor (beta chain). Amplification of TCR beta CDR3 regions used RNA as the template. With the HTBI primer set, the TCR CDR3 went through a first round of RT-PCR. TCRdb ran MiXCR on the multiplex PCR reads and lists one entry per CDR3 protein. The profile shows hundreds of thousands of distinct CDR3 sequences, over 35% of them singletons. These data originate in a study of T cells in Graves' hyperthyroidism and ophthalmopathy. The PBMCs were sourced from fresh peripheral blood (about 10 ml). This CDR3 is built from 12 residues. V was shortened by 6 bases and J by 7 bases, with 12 bases between the two germline ends. The germline V gene encodes CDR1 MGHDK and CDR2 SYGVNS.

The rearrangement uses TRBV25-1 and TRBJ1-2; tentative D call: TRBD1 (6 bases). This TCR came from a man younger than 35 with Graves' hyperthyroidism. Sequencing was performed on blood. CDR3 coding DNA: TGTGCCAGCAGGGGGGGCGAGTCTGGCTACACCTTC. This translates into CASRGGESGYTF.